The source of this TCR beta chain is a study of T-cell memory formation after mild COVID-19. 5'RACE primed from the constant segment yielded TCR alpha and TCR beta cDNA libraries bearing sample barcodes and UMIs. TCRdb reprocessed the 5' RACE reads with MiXCR, giving one entry per CDR3 protein. The sample includes about half a million distinct CDR3 sequences, 15% to 20% seen only once; the top ten take 12%. This CDR3 is built from 15 residues. Trimming removed 7 bases from V and 3 bases from J; junction bases left unmatched: 12. Germline V gene sequence: CDR1 MNHEY, CDR2 SVGEGT. This TCR came from an adult woman who had mild COVID-19 (a few samples of this study predate the infection). Cell type and time point are not known. Sequencing was done on a sample of PBMCs or a T cell subset sorted from them (not recorded which). The chain has TRBV6-2 or TRBV6-3 and TRBJ2-7; 7 bases line up with TRBD1. CDR3 loop: CASKKETGIGYEQYF. The CDR3 DNA reads as TGTGCCAGCAAAAAAGAGACAGGGATCGGCTACGAGCAGTACTTC.